This paragraph covers one TCR beta chain sequence. These data are taken from a study of cytomegalovirus exposure and HLA in healthy donors. The V end lost 9 bases, the J end lost 3 bases, and 9 bases lay between the germline ends. This CDR3 region has 11 residues. Germline V gives CDR1 MNHNY, CDR2 SVGAGI (reference sequence). Primers for the PCR totalled 60 Vbeta and 13 Jbeta. Profiling relied on immunoSEQ multiplex PCR, and the TCRdb table lists in-frame clones only, not all of them. Of tens of thousands of clones in the sample, more than 65% were seen once. V usage is TRBV6-6 and J usage is TRBJ2-7, with D unresolved. Input material: PBMCs. The TCR originated in a man aged 55 to 70 in good health and CMV-seronegative. In DNA, the CDR3 is TGTGCCAGTATGGCTGGCTACGAGCAGTACTTC. Translating gives CASMAGYEQYF.